This TCR beta chain comes out of a study of shared clonotypes between healthy human individuals. Whole-study findings and limits: Larger estimated richness was generally recorded for naive subsets relative to memory subsets.

A note on this clone: The antigen is undetermined. A much more abundant neighbour one base away suggests this may be a read error.

It was across several immunoSEQ plates that each subset's genomic DNA was evenly split. Replicate sorted-subset PCRs were loaded with about 0.2 ug DNA, about 30,000 T cell genomes. TCRdb keeps only in-frame clones here, not all; method: immunoSEQ multiplex PCR. This table has 850,000 to 1,100,000 clones, about 72% appearing once. Germline V gives CDR1 GTSNPN, CDR2 SVGIG (reference sequence). The CDR3 covers 14 residues. This receptor was taken from a man younger than 35 in good health. Some clones in this sample may be carry-over from other donors' samples. This chain connects TRBV30 to TRBJ1-5, with D possibly matching TRBD1 (6 bases). The sequencing sample was made of memory CD4+ T cells from PBMCs. The subset is: CD45RA-negative fraction. The CDR3 sequence: CAWPPGHSNQPRHF. DNA for the CDR3: TGTGCCTGGCCTCCGGGACATAGCAATCAGCCCCGGCATTTT.